This TCR beta chain was captured by sequencing in a study of shared clonotypes between healthy human individuals. A 200 ng quantity of DNA, roughly 29,000 T cell genomes, went into the sorted-subset replicate PCRs. Repertoires were generated with immunoSEQ multiplex PCR, while TCRdb's copy carries only in-frame clones and drops some. The top ten clones hold 0.36% of a sample with over a million clones, 97% to 99% of them seen once. Details on this clone: Its antigen is unknown.

Study-wide results and limits: At large depth, rarefaction still showed sorted-subset sequencing to be incomplete.

CDR3 length: 17 amino acids. The ends were cut back, 3 bases at V and 1 base at J, with 16 bases in the middle. Germline CDR1 ENHRY, CDR2 SYGVKD. The sequence derives from a man aged 25-40 years in good health. This chain links TRBV10-3 with TRBJ1-5; D may be TRBD1 (6 bases). The source material was naive CD4+ T cells sorted from blood. The subset was: CD45RA+ positively selected. CDR3 in amino acids: CAISEGTRAGSNQPQHF. The CDR3 coding sequence is TGTGCCATCAGTGAAGGGACACGGGCCGGGAGCAATCAGCCCCAGCATTTT.